Each of the 19 T cell receptor beta chains below was sequenced from the same sample in a study of tumor and adjacent non-tumor tissue in lung cancer. No cell sorting was done before RNA was extracted from the tissue. TCRbeta libraries were built with three rounds of nested PCR, modified from ARM-PCR. From the multiplex PCR reads, TCRdb called clonotypes with MiXCR, one entry per CDR3 protein. Of 75,000 to 95,000 distinct CDR3 sequences listed, roughly 66% were seen once; the top ten hold 15% to 20%. Sequenced material: lung tumor tissue. Receptor source: a man in his sixties with non-small cell lung cancer.

Many counts were recorded for this clonotype. The rearrangement joins TRBV30 to TRBJ2-1; no reliable D call. Trimming stripped 0 bases from V and 4 bases from J, with 10 bases between. This CDR3 contains 14 residues. The germline V gene encodes CDR1 GTSNPN and CDR2 SVGIG (reference sequence). CDR3 in DNA: TGTGCCTGGAGTGTCGAATCCAGTTACAATGAGCAGTTCTTC. Amino acid sequence: CAWSVESSYNEQFF.

This clonotype has just one count. A read error is possible here, since a much larger clone lies one base away. The genes are TRBV6-2 or TRBV6-3 and TRBJ2-5, with D perhaps matching TRBD2 (6 bases). The CDR3 loop spans 19 amino acids. Germline-derived CDR1 and CDR2 are MNHEY and SVGEGT. V lost 4 bases and J 3 bases, leaving 27 bases between the germline ends. The CDR3 DNA sequence: TGTGCCAGCAGTTTGGCGGCTAGCGAGAGGGCCGAGGTCGAAGAGACCCAGTACTTC. It encodes CASSLAASERAEVEETQYF.

This clonotype has at least ten counts. The chain links TRBV10-3 to TRBJ2-3; 8 bases map to TRBD2. Germline-derived CDR1 and CDR2 are ENHRY and SYGVKD. The CDR3 has 15 amino acids. The V segment lost 6 bases and the J segment 5 bases; nucleotides outside the gene matches: 10. The CDR3 sequence: CAISLGSGGRDTQYF. The DNA of the CDR3 is TGTGCCATCAGCCTAGGGAGCGGGGGACGAGATACGCAGTATTTT.

On this clonotype: The conserved closing phenylalanine or tryptophan is absent in this CDR3, likely reflecting a read error. This sequence joins TRBV29-1 and TRBJ2-1; D is possibly TRBD2 (6 bases). Germline assignment: CDR1 SQVTM and CDR2 ANQGSEA. CDR3 length equals 15 residues. The CDR3 loop is CSVEGTFLSYNKQFL. CDR3 nucleotide sequence: TGTAGCGTTGAAGGGACTTTCCTCTCCTACAATAAGCAGTTCTTG.

In regard to this clonotype: Likely a read error: the CDR3 ends without its conserved phenylalanine or tryptophan. This rearrangement joins TRBV12-5 to TRBJ2-1, with D maybe TRBD1 (6 bases). Germline V gene sequence: CDR1 LGHNT, CDR2 FRNRAP. V gave up 2 bases and J gave up 11 bases, with 19 bases separating them. The CDR3 is 15 residues long. The CDR3, as DNA: TGTGCTAGTGGTTTGAAACAGGGTTCCTATAATAAGCAGTTCTCC. It encodes CASGLKQGSYNKQFS.

This clonotype was recorded a few times. It may be a read error: a sequence one base away is much more abundant. This chain connects TRBV29-1 to TRBJ2-2; possibly TRBD2 for D (5 bases). CDR1 SQVTM and CDR2 ANQGSEA come from the germline V gene. This CDR3 contains 12 residues. CDR3 DNA sequence: TGCAGCGTCGAAAGGACCCCCGGGGAGCCGTTTTTT. Translation: CSVERTPGEPFF.

With respect to this clonotype: The junction shows a germline mismatch at one end, possibly a read error. This chain connects TRBV4-2 to TRBJ2-2; the D is unclear. This CDR3 spans 13 amino acids. Germline CDR1 is LGHNA and CDR2 is YNFKEQ. CDR3 sequence (DNA): TGTGTCAGCAGCCCGAGCCCCTGCGGGGAGCTGTTTTTT. This translates into CVSSPSPCGELFF.

This clonotype is medium-sized (0.01 to 0.1%). The V and J genes are TRBV11-1 and TRBJ2-3; 9 bases are a match to TRBD2. The CDR3 is made up of 14 amino acids. Germline CDR1 and CDR2: SGHAT and FQDESV (reference sequence). V lost 4 bases to trimming and J lost 1 base; unmatched junction nucleotides: 0. CDR3 nucleotide sequence: TGTGCCAGCAGCTGGACTAGCGGCACAGATACGCAGTATTTT. Translated, it gives CASSWTSGTDTQYF.

This chain uses TRBV6-2 or TRBV6-3 with TRBJ2-7; tentatively, D is TRBD2 (5 bases). Between the trimmed V and J ends, which lost 4 bases and 2 bases, there was a span of 15 bases. Germline-derived CDR1 and CDR2 are MNHEY and SVGEGT. CDR3 length: 15 amino acids. CDR3 in DNA: TGTGCCAGCAGTTTCTCGACGGCCGGGGCCTACGAGCAGTACTTC. Amino acid sequence: CASSFSTAGAYEQYF.

With regard to this clonotype: A read error may explain this, as a much larger clone is one base away. V and J are TRBV20-1 and TRBJ2-7; D might be TRBD2 (6 bases). Per the germline V gene, CDR1 is DFQATT and CDR2 is SNEGSKA (reference sequence). This CDR3 has 13 amino acids. This CDR3 reads CSAGGRQGAEQCF. The DNA of the CDR3 is TGCAGTGCTGGTGGGAGGCAGGGCGCCGAGCAGTGCTTC.

At least ten counts were recorded for this clonotype. The rearrangement joins TRBV20-1 to TRBJ1-4; 8 nucleotides match TRBD1. Germline CDR1 is DFQATT and CDR2 is SNEGSKA (reference sequence). The CDR3 is made up of 14 amino acids. The trim removed 3 bases at V and 8 bases at J, leaving 8 bases unmatched. CDR3 bases: TGCAGTGCTAGGTTCGGACAGGGCGGAGAAAAACTGTTTTTT. It codes for CSARFGQGGEKLFF.

The rearrangement links TRBV28 to TRBJ2-7; no definite D call. V gave up 2 bases and J gave up 13 bases, with 21 bases separating them. The CDR3 has 14 amino acids. The germline V gene has CDR1 MDHEN and CDR2 SYDVKM. CDR3 sequence (DNA): TGTGCCAGCAGTTTAGCCCCACAACCCTACGATCAATACTTC. It specifies CASSLAPQPYDQYF.

A note on this clonotype: The germline gene is not matched at one end of the junction; a read error may be the cause. The rearrangement joins TRBV11-2 to TRBJ1-2, with D tentatively TRBD1 (5 bases). This CDR3 comprises 14 residues. Germline V lookup: CDR1 SGHAT, CDR2 FQNNGV. The CDR3 loop is CASNASAGVDGYTF. The CDR3 nucleotides read TGTGCCAGCAACGCAAGTGCGGGGGTCGATGGTTACACCTTC.

With regard to this clonotype: One end of the junction varies from germline; a read error may be responsible. J is TRBJ2-7 and V is TRBV28; either TRBD1 or TRBD2 may fit D (6 bases each). The CDR3 is 11 residues long. The germline CDR1 and CDR2 sequences are MDHEN and SYDVKM. The CDR3 loop reads CAGSGTRGQYF. CDR3 nucleotide sequence: TGTGCCGGCAGTGGGACACGGGGGCAATACTTC.

Of note for this clonotype: It is likely a read error, because the conserved phenylalanine at the end of the CDR3 is missing. This CDR3 reads CSAMGNTEAFS. The CDR3 DNA sequence: TGCAGCGCAATGGGGAACACTGAAGCTTTCTCT. The chain combines TRBV29-1 with TRBJ1-1; D unresolved. The germline V gene has CDR1 SQVTM and CDR2 ANQGSEA. The V gene lost 7 bases and the J gene lost 1 base, with 7 bases spanning the gap. The CDR3 covers 11 residues.

V and J are TRBV6-5 and TRBJ1-6; D perhaps matches TRBD1 (5 bases). CDR1 and CDR2 from the germline V gene are MNHEY and SVGAGI. V was trimmed by 6 bases and J by 5 bases, leaving 17 bases between them. The CDR3 runs to 16 residues. In DNA form, the CDR3 reads TGTGCCAGCAGCCGATTGCGATGGACAAATAATTCACCCCTCCACTTT. This encodes CASSRLRWTNNSPLHF.

In regard to this clonotype: An end of the junction does not agree with germline; a read error may underlie this. The chain recombines TRBV11-3 with TRBJ1-6; 7 bases align to TRBD1. Germline lookup yields CDR1 SGHNT and CDR2 YENEEA. This CDR3 comprises 14 residues. The CDR3 coding sequence is TGTACCAGCAGCCCTGGGACAGATCATTCACCCCTCCACTTT. Translating it yields CTSSPGTDHSPLHF.

Concerning this clonotype itself: The junction departs from germline at one end; a sequencing error may be responsible. V gene TRBV11-3 combines with J gene TRBJ2-2; D might be TRBD1 or TRBD2, each matching 5 bases. The CDR3 is 15 residues long. Germline V gene lookup returns CDR1 SGHNT and CDR2 YENEEA. The DNA for the CDR3 is TGTGCCAGTAGCTTGGAACACTTGAACACCAGGGAGCTGTTATTT. Residues: CASSLEHLNTRELLF. The variable domain in full, with the rest retrieved from reference TRBV11-3 and TRBJ2-2, is EAGVVQSPRYKIIEKKQPVAFWCNPISGHNTLYWYLQNLGQGPELLIRYENEEAVDDSQLPKDRFSAERLKGVDSTLKIQPAELGDSAVYLCASSLEHLNTRELLFGEGSRLTVL.

The V call is TRBV28, the J call TRBJ2-5; no definite D call. This CDR3 comprises 12 residues. In germline, CDR1 is MDHEN, CDR2 SYDVKM. CDR3 sequence: CTGSSLGETQYF. For the CDR3, the DNA is TGTACCGGCAGTTCGTTGGGAGAGACCCAGTACTTC.